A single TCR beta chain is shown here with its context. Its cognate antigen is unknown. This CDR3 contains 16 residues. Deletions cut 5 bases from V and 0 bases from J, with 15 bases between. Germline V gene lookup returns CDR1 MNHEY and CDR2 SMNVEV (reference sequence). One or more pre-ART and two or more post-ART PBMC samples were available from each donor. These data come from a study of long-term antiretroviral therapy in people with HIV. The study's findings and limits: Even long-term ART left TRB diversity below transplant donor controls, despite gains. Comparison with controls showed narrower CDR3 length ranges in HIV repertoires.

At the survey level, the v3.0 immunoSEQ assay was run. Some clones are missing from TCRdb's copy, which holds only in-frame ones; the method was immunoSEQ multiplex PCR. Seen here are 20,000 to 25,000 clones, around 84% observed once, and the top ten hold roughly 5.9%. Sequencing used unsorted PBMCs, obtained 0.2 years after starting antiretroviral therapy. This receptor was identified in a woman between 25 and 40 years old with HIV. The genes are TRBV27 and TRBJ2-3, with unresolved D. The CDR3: CASSKYLIGSTDTQYF. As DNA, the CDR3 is TGTGCCAGCAGTAAATATTTAATCGGGAGCACAGATACGCAGTATTTT.